These 22 T cell receptor beta chains were all obtained from the same sample, sequenced in a study of OX40 agonist ivuxolimab in advanced cancers. Assay used: immunoSEQ multiplex PCR; TCRdb lists only in-frame clones, some missing. The sample shows fewer than 85,000 clones, around 92% of them seen only once. The starting material was CD4+ or CD8+ T cells sorted from blood, obtained in a trial of the OX40 agonist ivuxolimab. The receptors here all came from an adult with an advanced solid tumor such as melanoma, head and neck, liver or kidney cancer.

This chain connects TRBV2 to TRBJ1-6; D unclear. The CDR3 sequence is 13 residues long. Germline V CDR1 and CDR2: SNHLY, FYNNEI. V lost 5 bases and J 4 bases, leaving 6 bases between the germline ends. The CDR3 sequence is CASSTEYNSPLHF. Written as DNA, the CDR3 is TGTGCCAGCAGTACAGAGTATAATTCACCCCTCCACTTT.

The rearrangement uses TRBV4-3 and TRBJ1-1; no clear D gene. The V gene lost 0 bases and the J gene lost 2 bases, with 13 bases spanning the gap. The germline V gene encodes CDR1 LGHNA and CDR2 YSLEER. The CDR3 is 16 residues long. CDR3 in amino acids: CASSQDRGVPNTEAFF. The CDR3 bases are TGCGCCAGCAGCCAAGATAGAGGAGTACCAAACACTGAAGCTTTCTTT.

CDR3 DNA: TGCGCCAGCAGCTTGGACAGGGACTACGAGCAGTACTTC. This translates into CASSLDRDYEQYF. V gene TRBV5-1 combines with J gene TRBJ2-5; D may be TRBD1 (6 bases). The J call is in doubt because the DNA end fits TRBJ2-7 better. The CDR3 is made up of 13 amino acids. Germline CDR1 is SGHRS and CDR2 is YFSETQ.

This sequence joins TRBV19 and TRBJ2-1, with a tentative D call TRBD2 (5 bases). This CDR3 has 12 residues. The germline V gene encodes CDR1 LNHDA and CDR2 SQIVND (reference sequence). V gave up 4 bases and J gave up 7 bases, with 8 bases separating them. The CDR3 here is CASSKRQNEQFF. The CDR3 DNA is TGTGCCAGTAGTAAGCGGCAGAATGAGCAGTTCTTC.

V and J are TRBV7-2 and TRBJ2-7; D gene unclear. This CDR3 is 14 amino acids long. Trimming cost V 0 bases and J 2 bases, with 8 bases left between them. Germline CDR1 is SGHTA and CDR2 is FQGNSA. Here the CDR3 reads CASSLALAAYEQYF. CDR3 sequence (DNA): TGTGCCAGCAGCTTAGCGCTGGCGGCCTACGAGCAGTACTTC.

The chain combines TRBV6-6 with TRBJ2-1, with 9 bases lining up with TRBD2. Unmatched junction bases numbered 10, after V lost 5 bases and J lost 5 bases. Germline V gives CDR1 MNHNY, CDR2 SVGAGI (reference sequence). This CDR3 is 16 amino acids long. The CDR3 DNA follows: TGTGCCAGCAGTGCGCCTAGCGGGATGCGGAACAATGAGCAGTTCTTC. Translating gives CASSAPSGMRNNEQFF.

In its sample, this clone was seen a few times. This sequence joins TRBV9 and TRBJ1-2; possibly TRBD1 for D (5 bases). Trimming took off 0 bases at V and 7 bases at J, with 16 bases between the two ends. Germline V CDR1 and CDR2: SGDLS, YYNGEE. The length of the CDR3 is 15 residues. The DNA of the CDR3 is TGTGCCAGCAGCGTAGGCGAGGGGCTGATCGGTGGCTACACCTTC. It codes for CASSVGEGLIGGYTF.

V and J are TRBV7-2 and TRBJ2-1; 8 bases line up with TRBD1. The V and J ends lost 5 bases and 9 bases, in that order; junction bases with no gene match: 12. Germline-derived CDR1 and CDR2 are SGHTA and FQGNSA. The CDR3 extends over 15 amino acids. CDR3 coding DNA: TGTGCCAGCAGCCCCGGCGGGACAGGTTGGGGTGAGCAGTTCTTC. It translates to CASSPGGTGWGEQFF.

This clone has only one observation. The CDR3 sequence: CASSGRPLGELFF. The CDR3 DNA reads as TGTGCCAGCAGCGGAAGACCCCTCGGGGAGCTGTTTTTT. This chain connects TRBV7-2 to TRBJ2-2; D is unresolved. Trimming took 5 bases from V and 7 from J, leaving 11 bases between them. CDR3 size: 13 residues. CDR1 and CDR2 from the germline V gene are SGHTA and FQGNSA.

The genes are TRBV7-8 and TRBJ2-7; 13 positions match TRBD2. The germline V gene has CDR1 SGHVS and CDR2 FQNEAQ. The CDR3 consists of 16 residues. Trimming removed 4 bases from V and 4 bases from J; junction bases left unmatched: 7. The CDR3 reads CASSSRTSGSRYEQYF. The CDR3 coding sequence is TGTGCCAGCAGCTCACGGACTAGCGGGAGTCGGTACGAGCAGTACTTC.

The gene calls are TRBV7-2 and TRBJ2-3; unclear D gene. Trimming cost V 4 bases and J 1 base, with 9 bases left between them. The CDR3 extends over 14 amino acids. Germline assignment: CDR1 SGHTA and CDR2 FQGNSA. CDR3 DNA: TGTGCCAGCAGCTCAGACTGGCGCACAGATACGCAGTATTTT. This gives the protein CASSSDWRTDTQYF.

This chain joins TRBV10-3 and TRBJ2-2; 8 nucleotides align to TRBD1. The germline CDR1 and CDR2 sequences are ENHRY and SYGVKD. The V segment lost 3 bases and the J segment 1 base; nucleotides outside the gene matches: 7. CDR3 length: 17 residues. As DNA, the CDR3 is TGTGCCATCAGTGACCCCCCTGGGACAGGGAACACCGGGGAGCTGTTTTTT. Protein: CAISDPPGTGNTGELFF.

The genes are TRBV19 and TRBJ2-5, with a tentative D call TRBD1 (5 bases). V was clipped by 5 bases and J by 4 bases, with 20 bases between them. The CDR3 runs 16 residues. CDR1 and CDR2 (germline): LNHDA, SQIVND (reference sequence). CDR3 sequence reads: CASSAPSRASGETQYF. Here the CDR3 DNA reads TGTGCCAGTAGTGCCCCCAGCAGGGCATCAGGAGAGACCCAGTACTTC.

V and J are TRBV5-6 and TRBJ1-2; no reliable D call. Trimming took 0 bases from V and 3 from J, leaving 15 bases between them. Germline lookup yields CDR1 SGHDT and CDR2 YYEEEE. CDR3 length: 16 residues. CDR3 nucleotide sequence: TGTGCCAGCAGCTTGGCCCTACAGCGACCATACTATGGCTACACCTTC. It yields the protein CASSLALQRPYYGYTF.

This chain uses TRBV28 with TRBJ2-3, with 8 bases matching TRBD2. The V gene end was trimmed by 5 bases and the J gene end by 6 bases; junction bases not matched to a gene: 10. CDR1 is MDHEN, CDR2 SYDVKM, per germline. This CDR3 comprises 15 residues. CDR3: CASSPQTGGPDTQYF. The DNA of the CDR3 is TGTGCCAGCAGTCCGCAAACGGGAGGGCCGGATACGCAGTATTTT.

The chain joins TRBV5-1 to TRBJ1-2; 10 bases match TRBD1. Germline V CDR1 and CDR2: SGHRS, YFSETQ. This CDR3 contains 15 residues. V was pared by 4 bases and J by 5 bases, with 8 bases of the junction left unmatched. CDR3 bases: TGCGCCAGCAGCACCGGACAGGGGGAGAGGTATGGCTACACCTTC. It codes for CASSTGQGERYGYTF.

The chain recombines TRBV2 with TRBJ1-1, with 8 bases lining up with TRBD1. The CDR3 is made up of 14 amino acids. The germline V gene encodes CDR1 SNHLY and CDR2 FYNNEI. J lost 5 bases, V lost 7 bases, and 9 bases had no gene match. The CDR3 DNA sequence: TGTGCCAGCACGGAGGTCAGGGGGCTTACTGAAGCTTTCTTT. Translating it yields CASTEVRGLTEAFF.

The V call is TRBV28, the J call TRBJ2-4, with TRBD2 matching 7 bases. The CDR3 has 17 residues. Trimming cost V 5 bases and J 1 base; bases outside gene matches: 11. Germline V gene lookup returns CDR1 MDHEN and CDR2 SYDVKM. CDR3 nucleotides: TGTGCCAGCAGTAGACTCAGCGGGGTGACTGCCAAAAACATTCAGTACTTC. This sequence encodes CASSRLSGVTAKNIQYF.

The J gene is TRBJ1-5, the V gene TRBV28; D might be TRBD1 (5 bases). V was trimmed by 6 bases and J by 4 bases, leaving 13 bases between them. The germline CDR1 and CDR2 sequences are MDHEN and SYDVKM. The CDR3 has 14 amino acids. CDR3 nucleotide sequence: TGTGCCAGCAGGGGGGAGACACCTAATCAGCCCCAGCATTTT. The encoded protein is CASRGETPNQPQHF.

This sequence joins TRBV6-6 and TRBJ1-1; unclear D gene. This CDR3 region has 14 residues. Trimming cost V 4 bases and J 2 bases, with 11 bases left between them. The V gene's germline CDR1 is MNHNY and CDR2 SVGAGI (reference sequence). CDR3 loop: CASSLRSRNTEAFF. The CDR3 DNA reads TGTGCCAGCAGTTTAAGAAGCAGAAACACTGAAGCTTTCTTT.

This rearrangement joins TRBV7-9 to TRBJ1-1; maybe TRBD1 (5 bases). The CDR3 length is 15 residues. Between the trimmed V and J ends, which lost 1 base and 1 base, there was a span of 10 bases. CDR1 and CDR2 from the germline V gene are SEHNR and FQNEAQ (reference sequence). The CDR3 loop reads CASSLDPGRNTEAFF. The DNA for the CDR3 is TGTGCCAGCAGCTTAGATCCAGGGAGGAACACTGAAGCTTTCTTT. Filled out from reference TRBV7-9 and TRBJ1-1, the complete variable domain reads DTGVSQNPRHKITKRGQNVTFRCDPISEHNRLYWYRQTLGQGPEFLTYFQNEAQLEKSRLLSDRFSAERPKGSFSTLEIQRTEQGDSAMYLCASSLDPGRNTEAFFGQGTRLTVV.

This clone was seen just once. V gene TRBV5-8 combines with J gene TRBJ2-2; D remains ambiguous. Germline CDR1 and CDR2: SGHTS and YDEGEE. V was pared by 0 bases and J by 1 base, with 10 bases between. The CDR3 is 16 residues long. This CDR3 reads CASSLGQRLNTGELFF. In nucleotides, the CDR3 is TGTGCCAGCAGCTTGGGTCAGCGTTTGAACACCGGGGAGCTGTTTTTT.